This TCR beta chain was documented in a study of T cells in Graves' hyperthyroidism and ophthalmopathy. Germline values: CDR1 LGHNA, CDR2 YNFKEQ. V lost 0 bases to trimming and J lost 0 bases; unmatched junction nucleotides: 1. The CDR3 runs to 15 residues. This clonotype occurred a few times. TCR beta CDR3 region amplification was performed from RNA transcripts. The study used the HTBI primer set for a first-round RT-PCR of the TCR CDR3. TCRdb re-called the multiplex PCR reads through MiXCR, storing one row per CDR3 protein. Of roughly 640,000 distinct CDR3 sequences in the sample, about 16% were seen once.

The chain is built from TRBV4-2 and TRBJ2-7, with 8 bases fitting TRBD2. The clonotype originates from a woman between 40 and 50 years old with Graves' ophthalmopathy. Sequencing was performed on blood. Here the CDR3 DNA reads TGTGCCAGCAGCCAAGAAAGCGGGGGCTCCTACGAGCAGTACTTC. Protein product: CASSQESGGSYEQYF.